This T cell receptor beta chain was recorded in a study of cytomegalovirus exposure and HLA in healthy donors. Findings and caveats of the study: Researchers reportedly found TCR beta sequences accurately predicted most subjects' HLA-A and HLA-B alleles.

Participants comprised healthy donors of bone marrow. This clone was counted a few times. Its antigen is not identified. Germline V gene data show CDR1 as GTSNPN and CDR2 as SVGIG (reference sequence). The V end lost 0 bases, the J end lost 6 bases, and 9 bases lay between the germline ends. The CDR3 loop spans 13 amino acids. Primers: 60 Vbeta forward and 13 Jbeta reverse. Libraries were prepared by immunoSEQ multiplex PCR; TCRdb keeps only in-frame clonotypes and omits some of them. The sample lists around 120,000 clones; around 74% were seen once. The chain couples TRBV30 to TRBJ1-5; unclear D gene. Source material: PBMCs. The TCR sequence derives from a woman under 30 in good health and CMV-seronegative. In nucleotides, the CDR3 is TGTGCCTGGAGTGTACGAGGAAGTCAGCCCCAGCATTTT. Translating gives CAWSVRGSQPQHF. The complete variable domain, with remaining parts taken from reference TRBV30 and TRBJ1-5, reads SQTIHQWPATLVQPVGSPLSLECTVEGTSNPNLYWYRQAAGRGLQLLFYSVGIGQISSEVPQNLSASRPQDRQFILSSKKLLLSDSGFYLCAWSVRGSQPQHFGDGTRLSIL.